This is a list of T cell receptor beta chains from one sample in a study of blood T cell repertoires in COVID-19. The method was immunoSEQ multiplex PCR; TCRdb's version includes in-frame clones alone and lacks a portion of them. Here the sample spans 95,000 to 110,000 clones, more than 80% being singletons. Sequencing was done on a sample of peripheral blood. Every receptor here comes from a human donor in a cohort sampled during active COVID-19. Each CDR3 is given with its conserved first and last residue. A D gene is named only where the DNA matches it firmly. Clone sizes are given selectively: once, few, many, or a class where the clone is expanded.

V	size	D	J	DNA	CDR3
TRBV15	NA	NA	TRBJ2-1	TGTGCCACCAGCAGAGGGCAGAACAATGAGCAGTTCTTC	CATSRGQNNEQFF
TRBV15	NA	NA	TRBJ2-2	TGTGCCACCAGCCCCTCGGGTGCTGGGTCCGGGGAGCTGTTTTTT	CATSPSGAGSGELFF
TRBV18	NA	NA	TRBJ1-6	TGTGCCAGCTCACCACCGCAGGGCCCTAATTCACCCCTCCACTTT	CASSPPQGPNSPLHF
TRBV5-1	NA	NA	TRBJ2-1	TGCGCCAGCAGCTTGTGGGGGCTGGGGAATGAGCAGTTCTTC	CASSLWGLGNEQFF
TRBV4-1	NA	NA	TRBJ2-7	TGCGCCAGCAGCCAAACGACAGAGACCTACGAGCAGTACTTC	CASSQTTETYEQYF
TRBV23-1	NA	TRBD1	TRBJ1-1	TGCGCCAGCACCTTACAGGGGTGGGAAGCTTTCTTT	CASTLQGWEAFF
TRBV7-2	NA	TRBD1	TRBJ2-7	TGTGCCAGCAGCCCTAGACAGGGGAATTTTGCGGGCGAGCAGTACTTC	CASSPRQGNFAGEQYF
TRBV11-2	NA	TRBD1	TRBJ2-2	TGTGCCAGCAGCCCAGAAGTTGGGACAGGGAGAACCGGGGAGCTGTTTTTT	CASSPEVGTGRTGELFF
TRBV5-4	NA	TRBD2	TRBJ2-3	TGTGCCAGCAGCTTGGGACTAGCGGGAACTTTCTCTAGCACAGATACGCAGTATTTT	CASSLGLAGTFSSTDTQYF
TRBV9	NA	TRBD2	TRBJ2-3	TGTGCCAGCAGCGTAGCTAGCGGGGGGCAGGCAGATACGCAGTATTTT	CASSVASGGQADTQYF
TRBV27	NA	TRBD1	TRBJ2-5	TGTGCCAGCAGTCGGACAGGGTGGGTAGAAGAGACCCAGTACTTC	CASSRTGWVEETQYF
TRBV19	NA	TRBD1	TRBJ1-2	TGTGCCAGTAGTATGAGAGGGCAGGGGGCTAACTATGGCTACACCTTC	CASSMRGQGANYGYTF
TRBV7-9	few	NA	TRBJ1-1	TGTGCCAGCAGCCCAACAGTGAACACTGAAGCTTTCTTT	CASSPTVNTEAFF
TRBV5-6	once	TRBD1	TRBJ1-2	TGTGCCAGCAGCTTATCCCCGGGACAGGGGAACTATGGCTACACCTTC	CASSLSPGQGNYGYTF
TRBV11-3	NA	NA	TRBJ2-1	TGTGCCAGCAGCCCTAGACAGCCCTCCTACAATGAGCAGTTCTTC	CASSPRQPSYNEQFF
TRBV2	few	NA	TRBJ2-3	TGTGCCAGCAGAAGACGTGTGCGGGTCGGAGATACGCAGTATTTT	CASRRRVRVGDTQYF
TRBV9	NA	TRBD2	TRBJ2-1	TGTGCCAGCAGCCCCGGGGGGGAGCCGGGCCCGTTCTTC	CASSPGGEPGPFF
TRBV10-2	NA	TRBD1	TRBJ1-1	TGCGCCAGCCCGGGGACGACTAGATTCAGGGGGTTGAGGGGCACTGAAGCTTTCTTT	CASPGTTRFRGLRGTEAFF
TRBV19	once	NA	TRBJ2-3	TGTGCCAGTAGTCCCCGACAGAGCACAGATACGCAGTATTTT	CASSPRQSTDTQYF
TRBV5-1	NA	NA	TRBJ1-6	TGCGCCAGCAGCTTGGCTGAGGGTTTTGGTTCACCCCTCCACTTT	CASSLAEGFGSPLHF
TRBV7-2	NA	NA	TRBJ1-6	TGTGCCAGCACCTTCCCGAGCAGGGTCTATAATTCACCCCTCCACTTT	CASTFPSRVYNSPLHF
TRBV6-5	NA	TRBD1	TRBJ2-7	TGTGCCAGCAGTTACCGACAGGGAAGCTCCTACGAGCAGTACTTC	CASSYRQGSSYEQYF
TRBV7-2	NA	NA	TRBJ2-3	TGTGCCAGCAGCCCTCAGCGAACTGGCACAGATACGCAGTATTTT	CASSPQRTGTDTQYF
TRBV18	NA	NA	TRBJ2-6	TGTGCCAGCTCACCCACCGCAGGGTCGGGCACTGGGGCCAACGTCCTGACTTTC	CASSPTAGSGTGANVLTF
TRBV27	NA	TRBD1	TRBJ2-3	TGTGCCAGCAGTCCCACGACAGGACAGGGACAATATTTT	CASSPTTGQGQYF
TRBV6-5	once	TRBD1	TRBJ1-1	TGTGCCAGCAGTTACCGAGGGACAGGGAGGAACACTGAAGCTTTCTTT	CASSYRGTGRNTEAFF
TRBV12-3/TRBV12-4	NA	NA	TRBJ2-1	TGTGCCAGCAGTCCGAGGGATGAGCAGTTCTTC	CASSPRDEQFF
TRBV18	NA	TRBD2	TRBJ2-7	TGTGCCAGCTCACCCCTAGCGGGCCGGTACGAGCAGTACTTC	CASSPLAGRYEQYF
TRBV19	NA	TRBD1	TRBJ1-2	TGTGCCAGTAGTATAGAACAGGGGGCATATGGCTACACCTTC	CASSIEQGAYGYTF
TRBV5-1	NA	NA	TRBJ2-5	TGCGCCAGCAGCCAGACTAGGGAGGCCCAGTACTTC	CASSQTREAQYF
TRBV3-1/TRBV3-2	NA	TRBD2	TRBJ2-5	TGTGCCAGCAGCCAAGGGACCCGGGGGGGTGAGACCCAGTACTTC	CASSQGTRGGETQYF
TRBV2	few	TRBD2	TRBJ2-1	TGTGCCAGCAGTGACGCGGGAGGGTCCTACAATGAGCAGTTCTTC	CASSDAGGSYNEQFF
TRBV9	NA	NA	TRBJ2-2	TGTGCCAGCAGCGTTGGAGCGGACTTTGGCACCGGGGAGCTGTTTTTT	CASSVGADFGTGELFF
TRBV5-1	NA	NA	TRBJ2-5	TGCGCCAGCAGTTTAACAGGAGCCCCTCAAGAGACCCAGTACTTC	CASSLTGAPQETQYF
TRBV11-3	once	TRBD1	TRBJ2-7	TGTGCCAGCAGCCTTATTAGAACAGGGGGCGGCGAGCAGTACTTC	CASSLIRTGGGEQYF
TRBV16	NA	NA	TRBJ2-1	TGTGCCAGCAGCCAATCTGTCCGAGGTGAGCAGTTCTTC	CASSQSVRGEQFF
TRBV11-3	NA	NA	TRBJ2-7	TGTGCCAGCAGCACCCAACAGGGCCCCTACGAGCAGTACTTC	CASSTQQGPYEQYF
TRBV2	NA	TRBD1	TRBJ1-4	TGTGCCAGCAGGATAACTCAGGGGGTTGGTGAAAAACTGTTTTTT	CASRITQGVGEKLFF
TRBV6-2/TRBV6-3	NA	NA	TRBJ1-1	TGTGCCAGCAGTTGGACATCCGGGAGGAACACTGAAGCTTTCTTT	CASSWTSGRNTEAFF
TRBV6-5	NA	TRBD1	TRBJ1-1	TGTGCCAGCAGCCGGACAGGGCCCAACACTGAAGCTTTCTTT	CASSRTGPNTEAFF
TRBV7-3	once	NA	TRBJ2-1	TGTGCCAGCAGCTCCCCTGGAGGCGGGTACAATGAGCAGTTCTTC	CASSSPGGGYNEQFF